These 30 T cell receptor beta chains were all obtained from the same sample, sequenced in a study of T cell clonality in common variable immunodeficiency. Data came from immunoSEQ multiplex PCR; TCRdb stores just in-frame clones and leaves some out. The repertoire shows 25,000 to 35,000 clones, none seen only once; the top ten take under 5%. Sequencing was carried out using peripheral blood mononuclear cells. The receptors derive from a person between 18 and 75 years old in good health.

This clone was detected a few times. The CDR3 end falls 3 residues outside the read, so it is completed with the germline J gene. The gene calls are TRBV18 and TRBJ1-1, with D perhaps TRBD1 (6 bases). The germline V gene encodes CDR1 KGHSH and CDR2 LQKENI. The CDR3 is 17 residues long. V lost 3 bases and J lost 0, with 17 bases in between. The CDR3 loop is CASSPKGGGPLNTEAFF. The DNA read from the CDR3 is TGTGCCAGCTCACCTAAGGGGGGGGGACCTTTGAACACTGAA.

This clone was recorded a few times. The CDR3 goes on 3 residues after the read ends, and that part is filled in from the germline J gene. The chain recombines TRBV5-1 with TRBJ2-7; TRBD1 aligns across 7 bases. This CDR3 spans 14 amino acids. CDR1 SGHRS and CDR2 YFSETQ come from the germline V gene. V shed 5 bases and J 5 bases; nucleotides not matched to a gene: 10. The CDR3: CASSSGQVENEQYF. Partial CDR3 DNA: TGCGCCAGCAGTTCCGGACAGGTCGAGAACGAG.

The CDR3 protein is CASSLAGTNYEQYF. CDR3 bases read: TGTGCCAGCAGCTTAGCGGGGACTAACTACGAG. The chain carries TRBV11-1 and TRBJ2-7; 7 positions match TRBD2. The CDR3 goes on 3 residues after the read ends, and that part is filled in from the germline J gene. CDR1 and CDR2 (germline): SGHAT, FQDESV (reference sequence). V lost 0 bases and J lost 3; bases outside the gene matches: 2. The CDR3 is 14 amino acids.

This clone was observed at least ten times. The read comes to an end 3 residues before the CDR3 does, leaving the germline J gene to fill in the end. The chain combines TRBV7-3 with TRBJ2-3; no reliable D call. The CDR3 length is 14 residues. V dropped 2 bases and J dropped 5 bases, with 11 bases sitting between them. Germline assignment: CDR1 SGHTA and CDR2 FQGTGA. The CDR3 DNA, read in part, is TGTGCCAGCAGCTTAGCGCCAGCGAAAGATACG. Its translation is CASSLAPAKDT. The whole CDR3 protein is CASSLAPAKDTQYF.

This clone has at least ten counts. The read ends 3 residues early relative to the CDR3; the germline J gene fills the gap. The V and J genes are TRBV13 and TRBJ2-1; 9 bases line up with TRBD2. Germline V gene sequence: CDR1 PRHDT, CDR2 FYEKMQ (reference sequence). The CDR3 loop spans 16 amino acids. J lost 6 bases, V lost 5 bases, and 11 bases had no gene match. CDR3 sequence: CASSPGWASGTNEQFF. The part of the CDR3 DNA that was read is TGTGCCAGCAGCCCGGGATGGGCTAGCGGGACCAATGAG.

This clone appeared many times. The read terminates 3 residues ahead of where the CDR3 ends, so the germline J gene completes it. V usage is TRBV19 and J usage is TRBJ1-4; D may be TRBD1 (5 bases). The CDR3 is made up of 15 amino acids. V lost 7 bases, J lost 3 bases, and 15 bases lay in between. The germline V gene has CDR1 LNHDA and CDR2 SQIVND (reference sequence). The CDR3 sequence is CASIEMRGANEKLFF. CDR3 DNA (partial): TGTGCCAGTATCGAGATGAGGGGAGCTAATGAAAAA.

This clone was seen many times. The read ends 3 residues shy of where the CDR3 ends; the end is completed using the germline J gene. V is TRBV4-1 and J is TRBJ2-6, with D maybe TRBD1 (5 bases). The V end lost 0 bases, the J end lost 0 bases, and 12 bases lay between the germline ends. CDR1 is MGHRA, CDR2 YSYEKL, per germline. The CDR3 sequence is 18 residues long. CDR3 bases read: TGCGCCAGCAGCCAAGAATGGGGCGCGGCCTCTGGGGCCAACGTC. Its protein is CASSQEWGAASGANV. The CDR3 as a whole reads CASSQEWGAASGANVLTF.

There are many counts of this clone. The read ends 3 residues early relative to the CDR3; the germline J gene fills the gap. This sequence joins TRBV15 and TRBJ1-6; D is possibly TRBD1 (5 bases). The germline V gene encodes CDR1 LNHNV and CDR2 YYDKDF (reference sequence). V was pared by 0 bases and J by 11 bases, with 11 bases between. The CDR3 covers 14 residues. CDR3 amino acids: CATSRDPEGTPLHF. Partial CDR3 DNA: TGTGCCACCAGCAGAGATCCGGAGGGGACACCC.

This clone appeared a few times. The read comes to an end 3 residues before the CDR3 does, leaving the germline J gene to fill in the end. V and J are TRBV19 and TRBJ1-6; 9 bases match TRBD1. The CDR3 is 14 residues long. V shed 6 bases and J 10 bases; nucleotides not matched to a gene: 7. CDR1 is LNHDA, CDR2 SQIVND, per germline (reference sequence). This chain's CDR3 is CASSGTGGRSPLHF. CDR3 DNA, as far as it was read: TGTGCCAGTAGCGGTACAGGGGGCCGGTCACCC. Looking up the rest from reference TRBV19 and TRBJ1-6 gives the full variable domain: DGGITQSPKYLFRKEGQNVTLSCEQNLNHDAMYWYRQDPGQGLRLIYYSQIVNDFQKGDIAEGYSVSREKKESFPLTVTSAQKNPTAFYLCASSGTGGRSPLHFGNGTRLTVT.

The table lists this clone with many counts. The missing CDR3 end, 3 residues past where the read stops, is filled in from the germline J gene. V usage is TRBV30 and J usage is TRBJ2-3, with a possible D match to TRBD1 (5 bases). In germline, CDR1 is GTSNPN, CDR2 SVGIG (reference sequence). This CDR3 has 13 amino acids. The CDR3 reads CAWSGQQDQPQYF. Incomplete CDR3 DNA: TGTGCCTGGAGTGGACAGCAGGATCAGCCG.

This clone was counted many times. The read terminates 3 residues before the CDR3 end, so the remaining end is supplied by the germline J gene. The rearrangement uses TRBV11-3 and TRBJ2-5, with 7 bases aligning to TRBD2. J was trimmed by 1 base and V by 3 bases; bases with no gene match: 2. Germline CDR1 SGHNT, CDR2 YENEEA. This CDR3 comprises 14 residues. The CDR3 loop is CASSFTSAQETQYF. The sequenced part of the CDR3 DNA is TGTGCCAGCAGCTTTACTAGCGCCCAAGAGACC. Looking up the rest from reference TRBV11-3 and TRBJ2-5 gives the full variable domain: EAGVVQSPRYKIIEKKQPVAFWCNPISGHNTLYWYLQNLGQGPELLIRYENEEAVDDSQLPKDRFSAERLKGVDSTLKIQPAELGDSAVYLCASSFTSAQETQYFGPGTRLLVL.

This clone was counted many times. The read terminates 3 residues before the CDR3 end, so the remaining end is supplied by the germline J gene. The chain uses TRBV10-3 and TRBJ2-7; 7 bases align to TRBD1. Germline loops: CDR1 ENHRY, CDR2 SYGVKD. V shed 6 bases, J shed 1 base, and the junction held 6 bases outside the gene matches. This CDR3 spans 14 amino acids. The CDR3 sequence is CAIRGTVLSYEQYF. The sequenced part of the CDR3 DNA is TGTGCCATCAGGGGGACAGTCTTGTCCTACGAG.

This clone was seen ten or more times. The sequence runs out 3 residues before the end of the CDR3; the remainder is reconstructed from the germline J gene. Additional DNA sequences in this sample encode the identical CDR3. The chain employs TRBV30 and TRBJ2-3, with D possibly TRBD1 on 5 matching bases. This CDR3 comprises 14 residues. Trimming removed 2 bases at V and 4 bases at J, with 13 bases between. Germline-derived CDR1 and CDR2 are GTSNPN and SVGIG (reference sequence). The CDR3 region is CAWSRQGGADTQYF. The sequenced part of the CDR3 DNA is TGTGCCTGGAGTAGGCAGGGTGGGGCAGATACG. The variable domain in full, completed from reference TRBV30 and TRBJ2-3, reads SQTIHQWPATLVQPVGSPLSLECTVEGTSNPNLYWYRQAAGRGLQLLFYSVGIGQISSEVPQNLSASRPQDRQFILSSKKLLLSDSGFYLCAWSRQGGADTQYFGPGTRLTVL.

This clone was seen at least ten times. Coverage ceases 3 residues before the CDR3 finishes, and the germline J gene fills in the end. The chain uses TRBV10-1 and TRBJ2-3; D possibly corresponds to TRBD1 (5 bases). The germline V gene encodes CDR1 WNHNN and CDR2 SYGVQD (reference sequence). V lost 6 bases and J lost 6, with 19 bases in between. The CDR3 consists of 15 residues. The chain's CDR3 is CASSPQGRVADTQYF. Partial CDR3 DNA: TGCGCCAGCAGCCCACAAGGCAGGGTAGCTGATACG.

With respect to this clone: The read falls 3 residues short of the CDR3 end, and the missing part is taken from the germline J gene. This chain joins TRBV30 and TRBJ1-4; 7 bases fit TRBD1. Germline V CDR1 and CDR2: GTSNPN, SVGIG (reference sequence). This CDR3 contains 17 residues. The sequenced CDR3 bases are TGTGCCTGGAGTGAGGGGGCCGCGGGGAACTATAATTCACCA. This gives the protein CAWSEGAAGNYNSP. The CDR3 as a whole reads CAWSEGAAGNYNSPLFF. The full variable domain, with the rest looked up from reference TRBV30 and TRBJ1-4, is SQTIHQWPATLVQPVGSPLSLECTVEGTSNPNLYWYRQAAGRGLQLLFYSVGIGQISSEVPQNLSASRPQDRQFILSSKKLLLSDSGFYLCAWSEGAAGNYNSPLFFGSGTQLSVL.

This clone was recorded at least ten times. The read comes to an end 3 residues before the CDR3 does, leaving the germline J gene to fill in the end. The chain recombines TRBV13 with TRBJ2-6; D gene ambiguous. Germline CDR1 and CDR2: PRHDT and FYEKMQ (reference sequence). CDR3 length: 16 residues. V was shortened by 1 base and J by 2 bases, with 9 bases between the two germline ends. This CDR3 is CASSLAYLAGANVLTF. The DNA read from the CDR3 is TGTGCCAGCAGCTTAGCCTACTTGGCTGGGGCCAACGTC. The complete variable domain, with remaining parts taken from reference TRBV13 and TRBJ2-6, reads AAGVIQSPRHLIKEKRETATLKCYPIPRHDTVYWYQQGPGQDPQFLISFYEKMQSDKGSIPDRFSAQQFSDYHSELNMSSLELGDSALYFCASSLAYLAGANVLTFGAGSRLTVL.

A few counts support this clone. The CDR3 end is not reached by the read, which stops 3 residues before it; the germline J gene fills it in. The chain combines TRBV11-1 with TRBJ1-1, with TRBD1 matching 7 bases. This CDR3 comprises 15 residues. The V gene's germline CDR1 is SGHAT and CDR2 FQDESV (reference sequence). The CDR3 is CASSHRGQASSEAFF. The CDR3 DNA, read in part, is TGTGCCAGCAGCCACCGCGGACAGGCCAGCTCGGAA.

This clone has ten or more counts. Read data end 3 residues before the CDR3 end; the end is taken from the germline J gene. The V and J genes are TRBV7-2 and TRBJ2-3, with no clear D. The CDR3 spans 15 residues. V was clipped by 1 base and J by 5 bases, with 13 bases between them. The germline V gene encodes CDR1 SGHTA and CDR2 FQGNSA. This chain's CDR3 is CASSLGAGNGDTQYF. CDR3 bases read: TGTGCCAGCAGCTTAGGGGCCGGCAACGGAGATACG. Combining the CDR3 with reference TRBV7-2 and TRBJ2-3 gives the whole variable domain GAGVSQSPSNKVTEKGKDVELRCDPISGHTALYWYRQSLGQGLEFLIYFQGNSAPDKSGLPSDRFSAERTGGSVSTLTIQRTQQEDSAVYLCASSLGAGNGDTQYFGPGTRLTVL.

At least ten counts were recorded for this clone. The read ends 3 residues shy of where the CDR3 ends; the end is completed using the germline J gene. This chain connects TRBV20-1 to TRBJ2-7; TRBD1 matches at 8 bases. This CDR3 has 13 residues. The V and J ends lost 6 bases and 6 bases, in that order; junction bases with no gene match: 10. Germline V CDR1 and CDR2: DFQATT, SNEGSKA (reference sequence). This CDR3 reads CSAYTGTGREQYF. CDR3 DNA (partial): TGCAGTGCGTATACCGGGACAGGTCGCGAG.

This clone was detected ten times or more. The DNA ends 3 residues before the CDR3 does, and the rest of the CDR3 is filled in from the germline J gene. The chain couples TRBV19 to TRBJ1-1, with D possibly TRBD1 on 5 matching bases. V lost 3 bases, J lost 1 base, and 9 bases lay in between. Per the germline V gene, CDR1 is LNHDA and CDR2 is SQIVND (reference sequence). This CDR3 is built from 14 residues. The chain's CDR3 is CASSIITGNTEAFF. Partial CDR3 DNA: TGTGCCAGTAGTATTATAACAGGGAACACTGAA.

This clone was counted at least ten times. The DNA ends 3 residues before the CDR3 does, and the rest of the CDR3 is filled in from the germline J gene. The chain employs TRBV30 and TRBJ2-5; D not resolved. Germline CDR1 and CDR2: GTSNPN and SVGIG (reference sequence). Between the trimmed V and J ends, which lost 0 bases and 4 bases, there was a span of 3 bases. The CDR3 loop spans 11 amino acids. Here the CDR3 reads CAWSVGETQYF. Incomplete CDR3 DNA: TGTGCCTGGAGTGTAGGAGAGACC.

Note on this clone: The missing CDR3 end, 3 residues past where the read stops, is filled in from the germline J gene. V is TRBV7-2 and J is TRBJ1-2, with D possibly matching TRBD1 (5 bases). From germline, CDR1 is SGHTA and CDR2 FQGNSA. This CDR3 has 13 amino acids. This CDR3 is CASSPPRGNDYTF. The DNA read from the CDR3 is TGTGCCAGCAGCCCGCCCCGGGGGAATGAC. Filled out from reference TRBV7-2 and TRBJ1-2, the complete variable domain reads GAGVSQSPSNKVTEKGKDVELRCDPISGHTALYWYRQSLGQGLEFLIYFQGNSAPDKSGLPSDRFSAERTGGSVSTLTIQRTQQEDSAVYLCASSPPRGNDYTFGSGTRLTVV.

A note on this clone: The read falls 3 residues short of the CDR3 end, and the missing part is taken from the germline J gene. This chain uses TRBV2 with TRBJ2-2; possibly TRBD1 for D (5 bases). From germline, CDR1 is SNHLY and CDR2 FYNNEI. The CDR3 is made up of 14 amino acids. The CDR3 region is CASSNQGTNEKLFF. The sequenced part of the CDR3 DNA is TGTGCCAGCAGTAATCAGGGTACCAATGAAAAG.

This clone was recorded many times. The CDR3 extends 3 residues past the end of the read, so its final part is completed from the germline J gene. The chain uses TRBV20-1 and TRBJ1-2, with 9 bases matching TRBD1. V was pared by 3 bases and J by 6 bases, with 11 bases of the junction left unmatched. CDR3 size: 15 residues. CDR1 and CDR2 from the germline V gene are DFQATT and SNEGSKA (reference sequence). The CDR3 sequence: CSASLTLDRGDGYTF. The DNA read from the CDR3 is TGCAGTGCTAGCCTGACTCTGGACAGGGGAGATGGC.

This clone was seen a handful of times. The DNA ends 3 residues before the CDR3 does, and the rest of the CDR3 is filled in from the germline J gene. V usage is TRBV19 and J usage is TRBJ2-7; TRBD1 aligns across 10 bases. V lost 10 bases, J lost 2 bases, and 11 bases stayed unmatched. The CDR3 extends over 15 amino acids. The germline V gene encodes CDR1 LNHDA and CDR2 SQIVND (reference sequence). Partial CDR3 DNA: TGTGCCACCTCTACCCCTGGGACAGGGGCCTACGAG. It specifies CATSTPGTGAYE. The whole CDR3 region reads CATSTPGTGAYEQYF.

This clone was seen many times. The CDR3 is cut off 3 residues early in the read; its end comes from the germline J gene. This chain uses TRBV6-1 with TRBJ2-7; unclear D gene. The CDR3 has 15 amino acids. V lost 2 bases, J lost 0 bases, and 11 bases lay in between. CDR1 is MNHNS, CDR2 SASEGT, per germline. CDR3 region: CASSERARRSYEQYF. The covered CDR3 bases are TGTGCCAGCAGTGAAAGGGCCAGGCGCTCCTACGAG.

This clone was counted at least ten times. The DNA ends 3 residues before the CDR3 does, and the rest of the CDR3 is filled in from the germline J gene. The sample has other DNA sequences that encode this CDR3 too. The genes are TRBV6-2 or TRBV6-3 and TRBJ2-3; no clear D gene. This CDR3 contains 11 residues. CDR1 and CDR2 (germline): MNHEY, SVGEGT. CDR3 sequence reads: CASSRTETQYF. Partial CDR3 DNA: TGTGCCAGCAGTCGTACTGAGACG.

As to this clone: The DNA ends 3 residues before the CDR3 does, and the rest of the CDR3 is filled in from the germline J gene. The chain recombines TRBV6-2 or TRBV6-3 with TRBJ1-1; D is perhaps TRBD1 (5 bases). The CDR3 length is 15 residues. Per the germline V gene, CDR1 is MNHEY and CDR2 is SVGEGT. CDR3 residues: CASSYEEEGYNEAFF. CDR3 bases read: TGTGCCAGCAGTTACGAGGAAGAGGGGTACAATGAG.

This clone was counted ten times or more. This CDR3 is CASSLTDTEAFF. The covered CDR3 bases are TGTGCCAGCAGCCTTACAGACACTGAA. J is TRBJ1-1 and V is TRBV7-9; no firm D call. The observed sequence ends 3 residues before the CDR3 terminus, with the missing tail filled in from the germline J gene. This CDR3 has 12 residues. V lost 5 bases to trimming and J lost 3 bases, with 7 bases between them. Germline loops: CDR1 SEHNR, CDR2 FQNEAQ (reference sequence).

Only a few counts were recorded for this clone. The CDR3 bases that were read are TGTGCCAGCAGCCCCTCCGGGACATTCGAG. Protein sequence: CASSPSGTFE. The CDR3 in full is CASSPSGTFEQYF. The chain uses TRBV7-9 and TRBJ2-7, with TRBD1 as a possible D gene (6 bases). The read is 3 residues too short to cover the CDR3 end, so that end is filled in from the germline J gene. The CDR3 runs 13 residues. Per germline, CDR1 SEHNR and CDR2 FQNEAQ (reference sequence). V lost 5 bases and J lost 6, with 14 bases in between.